Below are 28 T cell receptor beta chains sequenced from a single sample in a study of T-cell reconstitution after alpha-beta-depleted transplantation in children. The library targeted TCRbeta and was prepared with unique molecular identifiers. TCRdb re-called the PCR reads with MiXCR, one entry per CDR3 protein. The repertoire has hundreds of thousands of distinct CDR3 sequences, 20% to 30% of them found once; the top ten carry about 4.8%. Here the sequenced sample was PBMCs, mostly from graft donor cells, taken 360 days after TCRalphabeta/CD19-depleted stem cell transplant. Receptors originate from a female patient between 2 and 15 years old who had a stem cell transplant for congenital amegakaryocytic thrombocytopenia, so the T cells may come from the graft donor.

The chain couples TRBV7-9 to TRBJ2-4; 8 nucleotides agree with TRBD1. CDR1 SEHNR and CDR2 FQNEAQ come from the germline V gene (reference sequence). This CDR3 region has 17 residues. The V gene end was trimmed by 5 bases and the J gene end by 2 bases; junction bases not matched to a gene: 11. The CDR3 coding sequence is TGTGCCAGCAGCCAAAGCCGGGACAGGAGCTCCAAAAACATTCAGTACTTC. It yields the protein CASSQSRDRSSKNIQYF.

This clonotype was found a few times. The chain has TRBV4-2 and TRBJ2-7; 10 bases are shared with TRBD1. This CDR3 is built from 18 residues. V trimming: 3 bases; J trimming: 6 bases; junction bases outside the gene matches: 17. In germline, CDR1 is LGHNA, CDR2 YNFKEQ. In nucleotides, the CDR3 is TGTGCCAGCAGCCATGCACAAGGATTTAGGGACAGGGGATCCGAGCAGTACTTC. Its protein is CASSHAQGFRDRGSEQYF.

The chain uses TRBV5-1 and TRBJ1-2; 9 bases line up with TRBD1. V lost 4 bases and J lost 4; bases outside the gene matches: 8. CDR3 length: 15 amino acids. The germline CDR1 and CDR2 sequences are SGHRS and YFSETQ. CDR3 in DNA: TGCGCCAGCAGCCTACAGGACAGGGGAGGCTATGGCTACACCTTC. It yields the protein CASSLQDRGGYGYTF.

J is TRBJ1-3 and V is TRBV10-3; D is uncertain. V was trimmed by 0 bases and J by 5 bases, leaving 2 bases between them. The CDR3 totals 12 residues. Germline loops: CDR1 ENHRY, CDR2 SYGVKD. CDR3 sequence reads: CAISESRNTIYF. In nucleotides, the CDR3 is TGTGCCATCAGTGAGTCGCGAAACACCATATATTTT.

The J gene is TRBJ2-5, the V gene TRBV2, with a weak D call TRBD1 (5 bases). Trimming removed 5 bases from V and 3 bases from J, with 13 bases in between. The CDR3 length is 14 residues. Germline lookup yields CDR1 SNHLY and CDR2 FYNNEI. The CDR3 reads CASSFLDIKETQYF. The CDR3 region has the DNA TGTGCCAGCAGTTTTTTGGACATAAAAGAGACCCAGTACTTC.

This clonotype was found a few times. This sequence joins TRBV6-2 or TRBV6-3 and TRBJ2-1; possible D gene TRBD2, 6 bases. Germline-derived CDR1 and CDR2 are MNHEY and SVGEGT. The germline V and J ends were trimmed by 4 bases and 5 bases, with 18 bases remaining between them. The CDR3 is 16 amino acids. CDR3 DNA sequence: TGTGCCAGCAGTTCCCGGGTTGGGACTCATAACAATGAGCAGTTCTTC. Its protein product is CASSSRVGTHNNEQFF.

This chain links TRBV24-1 with TRBJ2-7, with no clear D. The CDR3 length is 12 residues. CDR1 is KGHDR and CDR2 is SFDVKD in the germline V gene. The V gene lost 2 bases and the J gene lost 5 bases, with 6 bases spanning the gap. CDR3 sequence: CATSDSTHEQYF. The CDR3 nucleotides read TGTGCCACCAGTGATTCCACGCACGAGCAGTACTTC.

This clonotype was observed a handful of times. The rearrangement uses TRBV7-2 and TRBJ2-2; 7 positions agree with TRBD1. Trimming took 7 bases from V and 7 from J; bases not matched to a gene: 9. This CDR3 has 14 amino acids. The V gene's germline CDR1 is SGHTA and CDR2 FQGNSA. CDR3 sequence reads: CASTWDSGRGELFF. The DNA of the CDR3 is TGTGCCAGCACGTGGGACAGCGGTCGCGGGGAGCTGTTTTTT.

This clonotype was seen only a few times. This chain connects TRBV28 to TRBJ1-4; TRBD1 agrees at 7 bases. Looked up from germline, CDR1 is MDHEN and CDR2 is SYDVKM. The trim removed 2 bases at V and 8 bases at J, leaving 8 bases unmatched. This CDR3 spans 15 amino acids. This CDR3 reads CASSLTTGRREKLFF. CDR3 sequence (DNA): TGTGCCAGCAGTTTAACGACAGGGAGAAGGGAAAAACTGTTTTTT. Complete variable domain (other parts from reference TRBV28 and TRBJ1-4): DVKVTQSSRYLVKRTGEKVFLECVQDMDHENMFWYRQDPGLGLRLIYFSYDVKMKEKGDIPEGYSVSREKKERFSLILESASTNQTSMYLCASSLTTGRREKLFFGSGTQLSVL.

The rearrangement uses TRBV7-6 and TRBJ1-1; D is undetermined. Germline lookup yields CDR1 SGHVS and CDR2 FNYEAQ. The CDR3 runs 14 residues. The V and J ends lost 5 bases and 0 bases respectively, with 10 bases between them. This CDR3 reads CASSPTRMNTEAFF. DNA of the CDR3: TGTGCCAGCAGCCCGACAAGGATGAACACTGAAGCTTTCTTT.

This clonotype showed up many times. V usage is TRBV10-2 and J usage is TRBJ2-5; D is possibly TRBD2 (7 bases). Trimming took off 1 base at V and 0 bases at J, with 15 bases between the two ends. Germline V gene sequence: CDR1 WSHSY, CDR2 SAAADI. The CDR3 loop spans 17 amino acids. The CDR3 DNA sequence: TGCGCCAGCAGTGAGTTTACGGGGGGACATTACCAAGAGACCCAGTACTTC. It encodes CASSEFTGGHYQETQYF.

Points on this clonotype: Mismatch with germline at one junction end may stem from a read error. The chain employs TRBV20-1 and TRBJ1-2, with 9 bases that match TRBD1. Germline CDR1 is DFQATT and CDR2 is SNEGSKA (reference sequence). This CDR3 spans 16 amino acids. CDR3 sequence reads: CSARKPGQGYNYDYTF. The CDR3 DNA follows: TGCAGTGCTAGAAAACCGGGACAGGGATATAACTATGACTACACCTTC.

This clonotype showed up just a few times. The chain joins TRBV6-2 or TRBV6-3 to TRBJ2-1, with D perhaps TRBD2 (6 bases). Trimming took 0 bases from V and 0 from J, leaving 9 bases between them. This CDR3 spans 16 amino acids. CDR1 and CDR2 from the germline V gene are MNHEY and SVGEGT. This CDR3 is CASSYSIGSSYNEQFF. For the CDR3, the DNA is TGTGCCAGCAGTTACTCGATCGGGAGCTCCTACAATGAGCAGTTCTTC.

The rearrangement uses TRBV24-1 and TRBJ2-2; 7 bases map to TRBD2. Germline CDR1 reads KGHDR; CDR2 reads SFDVKD. With V trimmed by 1 base and J by 6 bases, 1 base remained unmatched. The CDR3 has 14 amino acids. The CDR3 protein is CATSDFSGSGELFF. The CDR3 DNA sequence: TGTGCCACCAGTGATTTTAGCGGGTCCGGGGAGCTGTTTTTT.

The chain combines TRBV6-4 with TRBJ2-3, with D possibly matching TRBD2 (6 bases). Germline CDR1 MRHNA, CDR2 SNTAGT. This CDR3 spans 13 amino acids. V was shortened by 4 bases and J by 2 bases, with 7 bases between the two germline ends. The CDR3 nucleotides are TGTGCCAGCAGTGCGGGAGACACAGATACGCAGTATTTT. This sequence encodes CASSAGDTDTQYF.

The chain employs TRBV11-2 and TRBJ1-6; maybe TRBD1 (5 bases). The ends were cut back, 6 bases at V and 7 bases at J, with 19 bases in the middle. The CDR3 covers 16 residues. The germline gives CDR1 SGHAT, CDR2 FQNNGV. CDR3 DNA: TGTGCCAGCAGGCCCCGGTGGGGCTCGGTCAATTCACCCCTCCACTTT. Residues: CASRPRWGSVNSPLHF. The entire variable domain, with the rest obtained from reference TRBV11-2 and TRBJ1-6, is as follows: EAGVAQSPRYKIIEKRQSVAFWCNPISGHATLYWYQQILGQGPKLLIQFQNNGVVDDSQLPKDRFSAERLKGVDSTLKIQPAKLEDSAVYLCASRPRWGSVNSPLHFGNGTRLTVT.

This clonotype has a handful of counts. The chain is built from TRBV28 and TRBJ2-5; possible D gene TRBD2, 6 bases. Germline lookup yields CDR1 MDHEN and CDR2 SYDVKM. The CDR3 sequence is 16 residues long. V was trimmed by 3 bases and J by 0 bases, leaving 14 bases between them. This CDR3 reads CASSLGGGDYQETQYF. Here the CDR3 DNA reads TGTGCCAGCAGTTTGGGAGGCGGGGACTACCAAGAGACCCAGTACTTC.

The J gene is TRBJ1-2, the V gene TRBV5-1; D gene ambiguous. In germline, CDR1 is SGHRS, CDR2 YFSETQ. The V end lost 3 bases, the J end lost 1 base, and 7 bases lay between the germline ends. The CDR3 has 13 amino acids. CDR3 bases: TGCGCCAGCAGCTCACTCTTTAACTATGGCTACACCTTC. It codes for CASSSLFNYGYTF.

This chain links TRBV10-3 with TRBJ1-2; the D gene is possibly TRBD1 (5 bases). Germline CDR1 ENHRY, CDR2 SYGVKD. Trimming pared 2 bases from V and 4 bases from J, leaving 8 bases between. The CDR3 loop spans 13 amino acids. In DNA form, the CDR3 reads TGTGCCATCAGTGAGGGGGCCGGCTATGGCTACACCTTC. Its protein product is CAISEGAGYGYTF.

This clonotype was counted between two and nine times. The V and J genes are TRBV7-2 and TRBJ2-7; the match to TRBD2 covers 8 bases. The junction had 7 bases not matched to a gene; V was cut back by 1 base and J by 5 bases. Germline CDR1 is SGHTA and CDR2 is FQGNSA. This CDR3 is built from 15 residues. DNA for the CDR3: TGTGCCAGCAGCTTAGGACTAGCGCGAACCCACGAGCAGTACTTC. It specifies CASSLGLARTHEQYF. Full variable domain (remainder filled in from reference TRBV7-2 and TRBJ2-7): GAGVSQSPSNKVTEKGKDVELRCDPISGHTALYWYRQSLGQGLEFLIYFQGNSAPDKSGLPSDRFSAERTGGSVSTLTIQRTQQEDSAVYLCASSLGLARTHEQYFGPGTRLTVT.

The chain has TRBV12-3 or TRBV12-4 and TRBJ2-2; D is possibly TRBD2 (5 bases). This CDR3 has 18 residues. V lost 1 base and J 9 bases, leaving 24 bases between the germline ends. Here the CDR3 DNA reads TGTGCCAGCAGTTTAGTGAACCTTGGGCTAGCCCATGCCTGGGAGCTGTTTTTT. Translating gives CASSLVNLGLAHAWELFF.

A few counts support this clonotype. The genes are TRBV4-1 and TRBJ1-1; no firm D call. CDR1 is MGHRA and CDR2 is YSYEKL in the germline V gene. The CDR3 length is 17 residues. The ends were cut back, 1 base at V and 0 bases at J, with 15 bases in the middle. This chain's CDR3 is CASSQVSGFVMNTEAFF. The CDR3 nucleotides read TGCGCCAGCAGCCAAGTTTCCGGGTTTGTGATGAACACTGAAGCTTTCTTT.

This clonotype was seen a handful of times. J is TRBJ1-5 and V is TRBV12-3 or TRBV12-4; a possible D gene is TRBD1 (5 bases). Trimming took 6 bases from V and 0 from J, leaving 15 bases between them. CDR3 length: 16 residues. In DNA form, the CDR3 reads TGTGCCAGCAGGATCGGGACCGAGTATAGCAATCAGCCCCAGCATTTT. The encoded protein is CASRIGTEYSNQPQHF.

This clonotype has just a few counts. V and J are TRBV4-2 and TRBJ2-1; either TRBD1 or TRBD2 may fit D (6 bases each). Trimming cost V 4 bases and J 6 bases, with 16 bases left between them. CDR1 is LGHNA and CDR2 is YNFKEQ in the germline V gene. The CDR3 sequence is 15 residues long. The CDR3 reads CASSRQRTAGNEQFF. Written as DNA, the CDR3 is TGTGCCAGCAGCCGCCAGCGGACAGCGGGCAATGAGCAGTTCTTC.

A few counts support this clonotype. The CDR3 here is CASSLGGEYQETQYF. The CDR3 DNA follows: TGTGCCAGCAGTTTGGGGGGCGAGTACCAAGAGACCCAGTACTTC. The chain carries TRBV12-3 or TRBV12-4 and TRBJ2-5, with D perhaps matching TRBD1 or TRBD2 (6 bases each). The CDR3 spans 15 residues. Trimming removed 3 bases from V and 0 bases from J, with 11 bases in between.

The chain is built from TRBV20-1 and TRBJ2-7, with a weak D call TRBD2 (6 bases). Trimming pared 0 bases from V and 3 bases from J, leaving 12 bases between. In germline, CDR1 is DFQATT, CDR2 SNEGSKA (reference sequence). This CDR3 is 14 amino acids long. The CDR3 DNA follows: TGCAGTGCTAGAGACCGGGACTTTGGCTACGAGCAGTACTTC. Translation gives CSARDRDFGYEQYF.

CDR3 DNA sequence: TGTGCCAGCACCCGGAAGGCCCAGACTAGCGGGAAGGGGCAGTTCTTC. It specifies CASTRKAQTSGKGQFF. The genes are TRBV27 and TRBJ2-1; 11 nucleotides align to TRBD2. The CDR3 is 16 residues long. Looked up from germline, CDR1 is MNHEY and CDR2 is SMNVEV (reference sequence). V lost 7 bases to trimming and J lost 12 bases; unmatched junction nucleotides: 17.

This clonotype has a handful of counts. V gene TRBV2 combines with J gene TRBJ2-5, with no clear D. This CDR3 comprises 14 residues. Germline V gene sequence: CDR1 SNHLY, CDR2 FYNNEI. The V gene lost 1 base and the J gene lost 0 bases, with 6 bases spanning the gap. CDR3 nucleotides: TGTGCCAGCAGTGAAGGGGCTTACCAAGAGACCCAGTACTTC. Protein: CASSEGAYQETQYF.